The 21 T cell receptor beta chains given below trace back to one sample, sequenced in a study of blood T cell repertoires in COVID-19. The method was immunoSEQ multiplex PCR; TCRdb's version includes in-frame clones alone and lacks a portion of them. Of more than 80,000 clones listed, roughly 78% are singletons. Sequenced input: peripheral blood. The origin of the receptors is a man aged 50-59 years with active or convalescent COVID-19.

This clone came up a few times. The rearrangement links TRBV11-2 to TRBJ2-7, with D perhaps matching TRBD2 (7 bases). Germline V gene sequence: CDR1 SGHAT, CDR2 FQNNGV. The CDR3 extends over 16 amino acids. V lost 0 bases and J 0 bases, leaving 12 bases between the germline ends. The CDR3 DNA reads as TGTGCCAGCAGCTTAGAAGGGGGGGGCCTCTCCTACGAGCAGTACTTC. Its protein product is CASSLEGGGLSYEQYF. Combining the CDR3 with reference TRBV11-2 and TRBJ2-7 gives the whole variable domain EAGVAQSPRYKIIEKRQSVAFWCNPISGHATLYWYQQILGQGPKLLIQFQNNGVVDDSQLPKDRFSAERLKGVDSTLKIQPAKLEDSAVYLCASSLEGGGLSYEQYFGPGTRLTVT.

This chain links TRBV7-9 with TRBJ2-6, with TRBD1 identical over 8 bases. V was pared by 3 bases and J by 0 bases, with 7 bases of the junction left unmatched. The CDR3 sequence is 18 residues long. Per germline, CDR1 SEHNR and CDR2 FQNEAQ (reference sequence). The CDR3 is CASSFTGTGLSGANVLTF. In nucleotides, the CDR3 is TGTGCCAGCAGCTTCACAGGGACAGGCCTCTCTGGGGCCAACGTCCTGACTTTC.

The chain employs TRBV10-3 and TRBJ2-2; D possibly corresponds to TRBD2 (6 bases). Germline V gene data show CDR1 as ENHRY and CDR2 as SYGVKD. This CDR3 region has 15 residues. V was shortened by 7 bases and J by 5 bases, with 17 bases between the two germline ends. The CDR3 region is CAINHDRERTGELFF. The CDR3 DNA reads as TGTGCCATCAACCACGATCGGGAGCGGACCGGGGAGCTGTTTTTT.

The chain links TRBV29-1 to TRBJ1-1; tentative D call: TRBD1 (5 bases). Germline loops: CDR1 SQVTM, CDR2 ANQGSEA. V shed 5 bases and J shed 1 base, with 11 bases lying between them. The CDR3 is made up of 13 amino acids. In nucleotides, the CDR3 is TGCAGCGTTTCGGGACTCACGAACACTGAAGCTTTCTTT. Its protein product is CSVSGLTNTEAFF.

A remark on this clone: Other DNA sequences in the sample encode the same CDR3. The chain couples TRBV19 to TRBJ1-5; tentative D call: TRBD1 (5 bases). Trimming pared 3 bases from V and 2 bases from J, leaving 8 bases between. There are 14 residues in the CDR3. Germline V gene lookup returns CDR1 LNHDA and CDR2 SQIVND (reference sequence). The CDR3 sequence: CASSIQGGNQPQHF. The DNA of the CDR3 is TGTGCCAGTAGTATCCAGGGTGGCAATCAGCCCCAGCATTTT.

The chain recombines TRBV28 with TRBJ2-2, with 10 bases aligning to TRBD1. J was trimmed by 2 bases and V by 5 bases; bases with no gene match: 5. The CDR3 runs to 16 residues. CDR1 MDHEN and CDR2 SYDVKM come from the germline V gene. This CDR3 is CASSIDRGLNTGELFF. CDR3 DNA: TGTGCCAGCAGTATCGACAGGGGGCTTAACACCGGGGAGCTGTTTTTT.

CDR3 nucleotide sequence: TGTGCCAGCTCACCGGAGATGTCGGCGGGGGGCACAGATACGCAGTATTTT. Translated: CASSPEMSAGGTDTQYF. The genes are TRBV18 and TRBJ2-3; 7 nucleotides align to TRBD2. V was clipped by 3 bases and J by 1 base; unmatched bases: 10. The CDR3 length is 17 residues. The germline V gene encodes CDR1 KGHSH and CDR2 LQKENI.

This clone was recorded once. The chain is built from TRBV7-9 and TRBJ2-5, with D perhaps TRBD1 (6 bases). Germline V CDR1 and CDR2: SEHNR, FQNEAQ (reference sequence). The CDR3 loop spans 13 amino acids. V dropped 6 bases and J dropped 1 base, with 9 bases sitting between them. The CDR3 coding sequence is TGTGCCAGCAGGCTACAGGGCCAAGAGACCCAGTACTTC. It specifies CASRLQGQETQYF. The whole variable domain, remainder taken from reference TRBV7-9 and TRBJ2-5, is DTGVSQNPRHKITKRGQNVTFRCDPISEHNRLYWYRQTLGQGPEFLTYFQNEAQLEKSRLLSDRFSAERPKGSFSTLEIQRTEQGDSAMYLCASRLQGQETQYFGPGTRLLVL.

This sequence joins TRBV3-1 (or the pseudogene TRBV3-2) and TRBJ1-1; a weak D match, TRBD1 (6 bases). CDR1 is LGHDT and CDR2 is YNNKEL in the germline V gene (reference sequence). The CDR3 extends over 15 amino acids. V dropped 1 base and J dropped 0 bases, with 9 bases sitting between them. CDR3 region: CASSQGTVLNTEAFF. CDR3 DNA: TGTGCCAGCAGCCAAGGGACAGTTTTGAACACTGAAGCTTTCTTT.

The V gene is TRBV2, the J gene TRBJ1-2; possible D gene TRBD1, 6 bases. Trimming took off 1 base at V and 5 bases at J, with 11 bases between the two ends. The CDR3 sequence is 14 residues long. The germline gives CDR1 SNHLY, CDR2 FYNNEI. DNA of the CDR3: TGTGCCAGCAGTGAAGGAGGGGGTTGGTATGGCTACACCTTC. Translation gives CASSEGGGWYGYTF.

This clone showed up just a few times. The chain employs TRBV25-1 and TRBJ2-5; TRBD2 agrees at 10 bases. The CDR3 loop spans 14 amino acids. Germline assignment: CDR1 MGHDK and CDR2 SYGVNS. V gave up 6 bases and J gave up 5 bases; unmatched junction bases: 6. CDR3 protein: CASSLAGAIETQYF. CDR3 DNA sequence: TGTGCCAGCAGCCTAGCGGGGGCGATTGAGACCCAGTACTTC.

The sample holds a few counts of this clone. The chain has TRBV4-1 and TRBJ1-5, with a weak D call TRBD1 (6 bases). The CDR3 consists of 15 residues. The V gene's germline CDR1 is MGHRA and CDR2 YSYEKL. V was shortened by 4 bases and J by 8 bases, with 18 bases between the two germline ends. The CDR3 loop is CASSLREGVGEPQHF. The CDR3 DNA sequence: TGCGCCAGCAGCCTCAGGGAGGGGGTAGGCGAGCCCCAGCATTTT.

V and J are TRBV7-2 and TRBJ2-1, with 7 bases aligning to TRBD2. This CDR3 has 16 amino acids. Germline-derived CDR1 and CDR2 are SGHTA and FQGNSA. J was trimmed by 1 base and V by 6 bases; bases with no gene match: 9. The CDR3 DNA reads TGTGCCAGCAGGGATCTCCCGGGGGGATCCTACAATGAGCAGTTCTTC. Protein product: CASRDLPGGSYNEQFF.

The gene calls are TRBV5-1 and TRBJ1-1, with TRBD1 as a possible D gene (6 bases). CDR3 size: 14 residues. Trimming took 3 bases from V and 1 from J, leaving 10 bases between them. Germline values: CDR1 SGHRS, CDR2 YFSETQ. The DNA of the CDR3 is TGCGCCAGCAGCTCGAACAGGGAGAACACTGAAGCTTTCTTT. It is translated as CASSSNRENTEAFF.

The rearrangement links TRBV28 to TRBJ2-2, with D perhaps TRBD2 (5 bases). The germline V gene has CDR1 MDHEN and CDR2 SYDVKM. The V end was cut by 6 bases, the J end by 3 bases, with 11 bases between. CDR3 length: 14 residues. CDR3 loop: CASRGLGDTGELFF. For the CDR3, the DNA is TGTGCCAGCAGAGGCCTCGGGGACACCGGGGAGCTGTTTTTT.

V is TRBV10-3 and J is TRBJ1-5; D call uncertain. V lost 5 bases, J lost 6 bases, and 14 bases lay in between. The CDR3 has 14 residues. The germline V gene encodes CDR1 ENHRY and CDR2 SYGVKD. CDR3 DNA sequence: TGTGCCATCAGTACATCAGACGGGAGTCAGCCCCAGCATTTT. Amino acids: CAISTSDGSQPQHF.

The chain is built from TRBV24-1 and TRBJ2-2, with TRBD1 matching 12 bases. J was trimmed by 7 bases and V by 3 bases; bases with no gene match: 5. The germline V gene encodes CDR1 KGHDR and CDR2 SFDVKD. The CDR3 is 16 residues long. The CDR3 reads CATSDRGQGANGELFF. The CDR3 nucleotides are TGTGCCACCAGTGATAGGGGACAGGGGGCGAACGGGGAGCTGTTTTTT.

The rearrangement links TRBV19 to TRBJ1-5, with 9 positions matching TRBD1. The germline gives CDR1 LNHDA, CDR2 SQIVND (reference sequence). CDR3 length: 15 amino acids. With V trimmed by 4 bases and J by 4 bases, 5 bases remained unmatched. CDR3 sequence: CASSTTGGGNQPQHF. The CDR3 nucleotides read TGTGCCAGTAGTACAACAGGGGGCGGTAATCAGCCCCAGCATTTT.

This clone was detected only a few times. The rearrangement links TRBV28 to TRBJ2-3; D is unclear. Germline-derived CDR1 and CDR2 are MDHEN and SYDVKM. V was pared by 3 bases and J by 1 base, with 8 bases between. The CDR3 consists of 14 residues. Here the CDR3 DNA reads TGTGCCAGCAGTTTCCTGTCTGGCACAGATACGCAGTATTTT. As protein: CASSFLSGTDTQYF. Together with reference TRBV28 and TRBJ2-3, the CDR3 gives the full variable domain: DVKVTQSSRYLVKRTGEKVFLECVQDMDHENMFWYRQDPGLGLRLIYFSYDVKMKEKGDIPEGYSVSREKKERFSLILESASTNQTSMYLCASSFLSGTDTQYFGPGTRLTVL.

The chain has TRBV28 and TRBJ1-6; 7 bases fit TRBD1. The trim removed 3 bases at V and 9 bases at J, leaving 5 bases unmatched. CDR1 MDHEN and CDR2 SYDVKM come from the germline V gene. The CDR3 contains 14 residues. CDR3 sequence (DNA): TGTGCCAGCAGTTTCCTTCAGGGGGGTTCACCCCTCCACTTT. Protein product: CASSFLQGGSPLHF.

The rearrangement joins TRBV18 to TRBJ1-1; 7 nucleotides align to TRBD1. V trimming: 3 bases; J trimming: 5 bases; junction bases outside the gene matches: 6. This CDR3 has 14 residues. CDR1 and CDR2 (germline): KGHSH, LQKENI. CDR3: CASSPTTGYTEAFF. The CDR3 DNA reads TGTGCCAGCTCACCGACGACAGGGTATACTGAAGCTTTCTTT.